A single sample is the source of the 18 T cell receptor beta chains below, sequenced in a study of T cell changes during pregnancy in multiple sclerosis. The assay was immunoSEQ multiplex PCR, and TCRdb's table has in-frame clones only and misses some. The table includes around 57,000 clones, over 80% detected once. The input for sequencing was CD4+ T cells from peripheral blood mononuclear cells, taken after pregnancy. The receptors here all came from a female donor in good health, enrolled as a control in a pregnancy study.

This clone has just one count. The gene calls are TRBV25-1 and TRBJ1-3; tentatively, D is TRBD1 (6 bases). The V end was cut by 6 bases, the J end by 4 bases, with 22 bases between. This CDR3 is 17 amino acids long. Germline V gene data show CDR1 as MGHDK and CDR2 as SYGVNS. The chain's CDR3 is CASRTTQGFLGGNTIYF. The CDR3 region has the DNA TGTGCCAGCAGGACCACTCAGGGGTTTCTAGGCGGAAACACCATATATTTT.

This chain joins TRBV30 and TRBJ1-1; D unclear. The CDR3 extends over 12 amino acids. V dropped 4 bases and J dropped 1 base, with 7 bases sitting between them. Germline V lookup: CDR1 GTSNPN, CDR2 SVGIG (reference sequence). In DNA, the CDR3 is TGTGCCTGGACCCGGTGGAACACTGAAGCTTTCTTT. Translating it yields CAWTRWNTEAFF.

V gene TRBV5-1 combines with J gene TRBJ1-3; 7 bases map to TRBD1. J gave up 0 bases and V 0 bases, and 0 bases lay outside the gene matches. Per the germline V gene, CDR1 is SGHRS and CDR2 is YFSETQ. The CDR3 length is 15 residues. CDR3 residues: CASSLDRGSGNTIYF. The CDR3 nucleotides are TGCGCCAGCAGCTTGGACAGGGGCTCTGGAAACACCATATATTTT.

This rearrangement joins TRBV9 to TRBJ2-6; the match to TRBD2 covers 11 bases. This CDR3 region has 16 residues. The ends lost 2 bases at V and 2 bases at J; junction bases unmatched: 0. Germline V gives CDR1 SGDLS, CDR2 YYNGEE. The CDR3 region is CASSVTSGAGANVLTF. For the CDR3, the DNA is TGTGCCAGCAGCGTGACTAGCGGGGCTGGGGCCAACGTCCTGACTTTC. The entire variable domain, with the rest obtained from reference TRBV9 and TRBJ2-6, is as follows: DSGVTQTPKHLITATGQRVTLRCSPRSGDLSVYWYQQSLDQGLQFLIQYYNGEERAKGNILERFSAQQFPDLHSELNLSSLELGDSALYFCASSVTSGAGANVLTFGAGSRLTVL.

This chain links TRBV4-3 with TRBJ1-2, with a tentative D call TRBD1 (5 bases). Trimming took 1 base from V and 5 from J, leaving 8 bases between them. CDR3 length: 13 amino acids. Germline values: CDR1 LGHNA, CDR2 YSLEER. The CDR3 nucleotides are TGCGCCAGCAGCCAAGGGCAGGGATATGGCTACACCTTC. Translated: CASSQGQGYGYTF.

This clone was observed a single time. The CDR3, as DNA: TGTGCCAGCAGCCCTACCGGGGGGTTAGCCAAAAACATTCAGTACTTC. Its protein is CASSPTGGLAKNIQYF. The V gene is TRBV7-2, the J gene TRBJ2-4; TRBD2 matches 7 bases. The CDR3 runs 16 residues. J was trimmed by 0 bases and V by 5 bases; bases with no gene match: 7. Germline V CDR1 and CDR2: SGHTA, FQGNSA.

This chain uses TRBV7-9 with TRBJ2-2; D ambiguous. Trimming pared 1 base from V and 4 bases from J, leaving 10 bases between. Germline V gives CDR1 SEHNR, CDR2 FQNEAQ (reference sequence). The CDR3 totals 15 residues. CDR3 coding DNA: TGTGCCAGCAGCTTAGACAGCCCGAGCACCGGGGAGCTGTTTTTT. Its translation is CASSLDSPSTGELFF. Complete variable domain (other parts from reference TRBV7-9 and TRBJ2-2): DTGVSQNPRHKITKRGQNVTFRCDPISEHNRLYWYRQTLGQGPEFLTYFQNEAQLEKSRLLSDRFSAERPKGSFSTLEIQRTEQGDSAMYLCASSLDSPSTGELFFGEGSRLTVL.

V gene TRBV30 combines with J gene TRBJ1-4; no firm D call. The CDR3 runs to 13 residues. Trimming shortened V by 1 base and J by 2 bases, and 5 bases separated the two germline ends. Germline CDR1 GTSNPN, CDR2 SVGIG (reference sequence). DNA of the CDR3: TGTGCCTGGAGTGGGGAGACTAATGAAAAACTGTTTTTT. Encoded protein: CAWSGETNEKLFF.

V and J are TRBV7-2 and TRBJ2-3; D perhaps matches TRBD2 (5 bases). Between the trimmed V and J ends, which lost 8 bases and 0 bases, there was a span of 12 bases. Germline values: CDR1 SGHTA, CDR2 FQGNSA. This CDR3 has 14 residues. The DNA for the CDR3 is TGTGCCAGCGGCGTAGGAGGTAGCACAGATACGCAGTATTTT. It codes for CASGVGGSTDTQYF.

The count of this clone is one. CDR3 sequence reads: CASSLTGVQGNTEAFF. The CDR3 DNA reads as TGTGCCAGCAGTCTGACAGGGGTTCAGGGGAACACTGAAGCTTTCTTT. The chain joins TRBV7-3 to TRBJ1-1; 8 bases map to TRBD1. J lost 1 base, V lost 6 bases, and 10 bases had no gene match. This CDR3 region has 16 residues. CDR1 is SGHTA and CDR2 is FQGTGA in the germline V gene.

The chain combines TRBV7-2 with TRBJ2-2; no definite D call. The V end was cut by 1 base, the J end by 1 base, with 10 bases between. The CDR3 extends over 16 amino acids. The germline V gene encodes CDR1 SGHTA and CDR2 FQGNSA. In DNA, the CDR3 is TGTGCCAGCAGCTTAGGCTGGTACGGGAACACCGGGGAGCTGTTTTTT. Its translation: CASSLGWYGNTGELFF.

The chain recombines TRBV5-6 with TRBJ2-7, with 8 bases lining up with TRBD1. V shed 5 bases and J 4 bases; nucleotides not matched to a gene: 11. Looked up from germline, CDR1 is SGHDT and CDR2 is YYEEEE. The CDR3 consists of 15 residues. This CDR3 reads CASRRQGTKEYEQYF. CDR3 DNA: TGTGCCAGCAGGCGACAGGGGACGAAGGAGTACGAGCAGTACTTC.

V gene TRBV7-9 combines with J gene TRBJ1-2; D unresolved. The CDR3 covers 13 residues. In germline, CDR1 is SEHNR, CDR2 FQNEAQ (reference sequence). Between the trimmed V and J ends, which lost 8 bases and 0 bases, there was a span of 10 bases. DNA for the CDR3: TGTGCCAGCCGACTATTTCCTAACTATGGCTACACCTTC. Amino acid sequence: CASRLFPNYGYTF.

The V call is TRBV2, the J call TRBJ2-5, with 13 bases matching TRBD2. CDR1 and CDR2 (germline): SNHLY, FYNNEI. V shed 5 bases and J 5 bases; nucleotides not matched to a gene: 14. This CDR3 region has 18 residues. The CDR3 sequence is CASSTRGLAGTFGETQYF. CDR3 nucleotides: TGTGCCAGCAGTACTCGGGGACTAGCGGGGACCTTCGGGGAGACCCAGTACTTC.

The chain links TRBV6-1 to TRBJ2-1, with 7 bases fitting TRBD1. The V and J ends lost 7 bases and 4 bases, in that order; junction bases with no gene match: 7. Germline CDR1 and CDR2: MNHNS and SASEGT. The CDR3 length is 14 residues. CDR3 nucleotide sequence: TGTGCCAGCACAACAGGGGATGAGTACAATGAGCAGTTCTTC. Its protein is CASTTGDEYNEQFF.

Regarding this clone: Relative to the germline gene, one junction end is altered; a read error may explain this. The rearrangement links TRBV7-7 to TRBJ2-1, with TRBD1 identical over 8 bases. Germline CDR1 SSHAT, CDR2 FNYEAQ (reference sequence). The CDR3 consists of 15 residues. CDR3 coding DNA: TGTGCTAGCAGCTCCGACAGGGGTGCCTACAATGAGCAGTTCTTC. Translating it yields CASSSDRGAYNEQFF.

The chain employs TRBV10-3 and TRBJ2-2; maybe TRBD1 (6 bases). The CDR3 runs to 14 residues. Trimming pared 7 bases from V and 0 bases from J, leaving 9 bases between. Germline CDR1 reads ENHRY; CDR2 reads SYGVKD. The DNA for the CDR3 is TGTGCCATCAAGGGGGTGACGAACACCGGGGAGCTGTTTTTT. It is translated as CAIKGVTNTGELFF.

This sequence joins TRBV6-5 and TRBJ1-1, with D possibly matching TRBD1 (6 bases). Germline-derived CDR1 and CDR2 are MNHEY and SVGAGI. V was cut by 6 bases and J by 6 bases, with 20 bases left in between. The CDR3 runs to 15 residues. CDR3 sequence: CASSPSLRGSPEAFF. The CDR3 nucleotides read TGTGCCAGCAGCCCCAGCCTCAGGGGAAGTCCTGAAGCTTTCTTT.